The 12 T cell receptor beta chains in this list originate from one sample, sequenced in a study of a mutant IDH1 vaccine in newly diagnosed glioma (dated by TCRdb to the early 2020s). Interpreted using the paper, the time point label stands for: week 23, last vaccination. A 20-mer mutant IDH1 peptide at 300 micrograms in Montanide made up each vaccine dose, which was injected subcutaneously together with topical imiquimod. The library was built by means of the immunoSEQ multiplex PCR assay. TCRdb mirrors the immuneACCESS table, restricted to in-frame sequences. Some clones are absent from its copies; in checked studies, under half trace to an unresolved V gene, and the reason for the others is unknown. The sample data list around 85,000 clones, and around 85% of these were observed just once. The ten biggest clones cover approximately 2% of the sample. No antigen has been assigned to these receptors.

Sequenced here: PBMCs, sampled from a glioma patient whose treatment included an IDH1 peptide vaccine. The receptors stem from a man aged 30 to 45 with glioma. Some clones in this sample may be carry-over from other donors' samples.

V usage is TRBV28 and J usage is TRBJ1-2; D possibly corresponds to TRBD1 (6 bases). Deletions cut 3 bases from V and 4 bases from J, with 18 bases between. Germline V gene lookup returns CDR1 MDHEN and CDR2 SYDVKM. The CDR3 has 16 residues. CDR3 sequence (DNA): TGTGCCAGCAGTTTCCCGACATGGGACACGCTCTATGGCTACACCTTC. Protein product: CASSFPTWDTLYGYTF.

The chain joins TRBV7-2 to TRBJ2-7; 9 nucleotides line up with TRBD2. With V trimmed by 2 bases and J by 0 bases, 8 bases remained unmatched. The CDR3 consists of 17 residues. Germline CDR1 is SGHTA and CDR2 is FQGNSA. CDR3 protein: CASSLSLAGESSYEQYF. The CDR3 nucleotides read TGTGCCAGCAGCTTATCACTAGCGGGTGAGAGCTCCTACGAGCAGTACTTC.

V gene TRBV6-6 combines with J gene TRBJ1-2; TRBD1 matches at 9 bases. This CDR3 is 16 amino acids long. V trimming: 6 bases; J trimming: 4 bases; junction bases outside the gene matches: 12. Per the germline V gene, CDR1 is MNHNY and CDR2 is SVGAGI (reference sequence). The CDR3 sequence is CASSPMTDRGGYGYTF. The DNA of the CDR3 is TGTGCCAGCAGCCCAATGACCGACAGGGGGGGCTATGGCTACACCTTC.

J is TRBJ1-3 and V is TRBV4-2; D is unclear. Germline CDR1 and CDR2: LGHNA and YNFKEQ. Trimming took 1 base from V and 0 from J, leaving 10 bases between them. The CDR3 is 16 amino acids. CDR3 protein: CASSQVGMSSGNTIYF. The DNA for the CDR3 is TGTGCCAGCAGCCAAGTAGGCATGAGCTCTGGAAACACCATATATTTT.

The gene calls are TRBV11-2 and TRBJ2-7; 7 nucleotides align to TRBD2. V trimming: 7 bases; J trimming: 6 bases; junction bases outside the gene matches: 6. CDR3 size: 12 residues. CDR1 and CDR2 from the germline V gene are SGHAT and FQNNGV. The CDR3 region is CASTPGRGEQYF. As DNA, the CDR3 is TGTGCCAGCACACCTGGGAGGGGCGAGCAGTACTTC.

The chain joins TRBV5-1 to TRBJ2-3; D might be TRBD2 (5 bases). The CDR3 contains 12 residues. The germline V gene has CDR1 SGHRS and CDR2 YFSETQ. V gave up 3 bases and J gave up 5 bases, with 7 bases separating them. This chain's CDR3 is CASSWTEDTQYF. CDR3 nucleotide sequence: TGCGCCAGCAGCTGGACTGAAGATACGCAGTATTTT.

CDR3 loop: CASSLGAANTEAFF. The CDR3 bases are TGTGCCAGCAGCTTAGGGGCAGCTAACACTGAAGCTTTCTTT. This rearrangement joins TRBV7-2 to TRBJ1-1; D remains ambiguous. Trimming left V 1 base short and J 2 bases short, with 8 bases between. CDR3 length: 14 residues. Per the germline V gene, CDR1 is SGHTA and CDR2 is FQGNSA.

This clone was counted a single time. The gene calls are TRBV5-1 and TRBJ2-7; D gene uncertain. From germline, CDR1 is SGHRS and CDR2 YFSETQ. The ends were cut back, 2 bases at V and 5 bases at J, with 11 bases in the middle. The CDR3 loop spans 13 amino acids. The CDR3 is CASSFTTANEQYF. In DNA form, the CDR3 reads TGCGCCAGCAGCTTCACCACAGCCAACGAGCAGTACTTC.

This clone was picked up a small number of times. The gene calls are TRBV5-1 and TRBJ1-1; unclear D gene. The ends were cut back, 4 bases at V and 2 bases at J, with 15 bases in the middle. Germline V gene data show CDR1 as SGHRS and CDR2 as YFSETQ. The CDR3 has 15 amino acids. The CDR3 region has the DNA TGCGCCAGCAGCCGTCCCCGGGGAGAAAACACTGAAGCTTTCTTT. Translated: CASSRPRGENTEAFF. The whole variable domain, filled in from reference TRBV5-1 and TRBJ1-1, reads KAGVTQTPRYLIKTRGQQVTLSCSPISGHRSVSWYQQTPGQGLQFLFEYFSETQRNKGNFPGRFSGRQFSNSRSEMNVSTLELGDSALYLCASSRPRGENTEAFFGQGTRLTVV.

This clone was observed a single time. The rearrangement uses TRBV5-1 and TRBJ2-1, with 8 nucleotides matching TRBD2. V was clipped by 0 bases and J by 9 bases; unmatched bases: 8. The CDR3 length is 15 residues. Germline values: CDR1 SGHRS, CDR2 YFSETQ. For the CDR3, the DNA is TGCGCCAGCAGCTTGGAAGCGGGAGATTGGAGTGAGCAGTTCTTC. Its translation is CASSLEAGDWSEQFF.

The V call is TRBV5-5, the J call TRBJ1-3; D might be TRBD1 (5 bases). The CDR3 is made up of 16 amino acids. The V gene lost 3 bases and the J gene lost 0 bases, with 13 bases spanning the gap. CDR1 is SGHKS and CDR2 is YYEKEE in the germline V gene (reference sequence). CDR3 sequence (DNA): TGTGCCAGCAGCTGGGGCGGATGGGCCTCTGGAAACACCATATATTTT. This translates into CASSWGGWASGNTIYF. The full variable domain, rest sourced from reference TRBV5-5 and TRBJ1-3, is DAGVTQSPTHLIKTRGQQVTLRCSPISGHKSVSWYQQVLGQGPQFIFQYYEKEERGRGNFPDRFSARQFPNYSSELNVNALLLGDSALYLCASSWGGWASGNTIYFGEGSWLTVV.

The chain combines TRBV5-6 with TRBJ1-1, with 7 positions matching TRBD1. After removal of 0 bases from V and 8 bases from J, the junction contained 1 base not matched to a gene. CDR1 is SGHDT, CDR2 YYEEEE, per germline. The CDR3 has 12 residues. The CDR3 nucleotides read TGTGCCAGCAGCTTGGTACAGGGGGAAGCTTTCTTT. It codes for CASSLVQGEAFF.